Listed here are 28 T cell receptor beta chains from one sample, sequenced in a study of cytomegalovirus exposure and HLA in healthy donors. PCR involved 60 Vbeta and 13 Jbeta primers. Assay: immunoSEQ multiplex PCR; the TCRdb copy retains only in-frame clones and omits some. This table holds about 130,000 clones, approximately 80% found once. Sequenced: PBMCs. The origin of the receptors is a man under 40 in good health and CMV-seronegative.

This clone showed up just once. The chain carries TRBV6-1 and TRBJ2-3; 11 bases agree with TRBD2. Trimming took 3 bases from V and 1 from J; bases not matched to a gene: 9. Germline values: CDR1 MNHNS, CDR2 SASEGT. The CDR3 covers 18 residues. This CDR3 is CASSDSRQTSGGTDTQYF. The DNA of the CDR3 is TGTGCCAGCAGTGATTCCCGACAGACTAGCGGGGGCACAGATACGCAGTATTTT.

The chain recombines TRBV4-2 with TRBJ2-2, with 7 bases matching TRBD2. V dropped 3 bases and J dropped 4; count of bases not matched to a gene: 11. CDR1 and CDR2 from the germline V gene are LGHNA and YNFKEQ. CDR3 length: 17 residues. In DNA, the CDR3 is TGTGCCAGCAGCCATGAACGGACTAGAGATTTCACCGGGGAGCTGTTTTTT. Its translation is CASSHERTRDFTGELFF.

In this sample, this clone turned up once. The rearrangement uses TRBV7-6 and TRBJ2-7; 7 bases are a match to TRBD2. Germline CDR1 is SGHVS and CDR2 is FNYEAQ. The CDR3 length is 14 residues. The trim removed 4 bases at V and 2 bases at J, leaving 5 bases unmatched. The CDR3 DNA sequence: TGTGCCAGCAGCTCGATGGGACTAACCTACGAGCAGTACTTC. It translates to CASSSMGLTYEQYF.

The V and J genes are TRBV9 and TRBJ2-5; 7 nucleotides match TRBD2. Germline lookup yields CDR1 SGDLS and CDR2 YYNGEE. Unmatched junction bases numbered 7, after V lost 0 bases and J lost 5 bases. This CDR3 region has 15 residues. The chain's CDR3 is CASSVGGGSRETQYF. DNA for the CDR3: TGTGCCAGCAGCGTAGGGGGCGGGAGCCGGGAGACCCAGTACTTC.

V usage is TRBV14 and J usage is TRBJ2-1; 10 nucleotides agree with TRBD2. Germline V gene lookup returns CDR1 SGHDN and CDR2 FVKESK. Trimming took 7 bases from V and 2 from J; bases not matched to a gene: 14. The CDR3 totals 18 residues. The CDR3 loop reads CASIHSPAGGGPYNEQFF. In DNA, the CDR3 is TGTGCCAGCATCCATTCTCCAGCGGGAGGGGGGCCCTACAATGAGCAGTTCTTC.

This chain uses TRBV18 with TRBJ2-3; D is perhaps TRBD1 (6 bases). The CDR3 is made up of 13 amino acids. V was trimmed by 6 bases and J by 1 base, leaving 8 bases between them. In germline, CDR1 is KGHSH, CDR2 LQKENI. CDR3 sequence: CASSTGGTDTQYF. The DNA of the CDR3 is TGTGCCAGCTCGACAGGTGGCACAGATACGCAGTATTTT.

The chain links TRBV5-1 to TRBJ2-5, with 10 bases that match TRBD1. Looked up from germline, CDR1 is SGHRS and CDR2 is YFSETQ. The CDR3 runs 15 residues. The V and J ends lost 4 bases and 1 base, in that order; junction bases with no gene match: 4. CDR3 loop: CASSPGQGIQETQYF. For the CDR3, the DNA is TGCGCCAGCAGCCCGGGACAGGGGATCCAAGAGACCCAGTACTTC.

The chain employs TRBV5-1 and TRBJ2-5; 7 nucleotides match TRBD2. The germline CDR1 and CDR2 sequences are SGHRS and YFSETQ. The CDR3 spans 15 residues. V shed 0 bases and J 4 bases; nucleotides not matched to a gene: 6. CDR3 sequence reads: CASSLGGGSTETQYF. The CDR3 DNA follows: TGCGCCAGCAGCTTGGGAGGCGGGAGTACAGAGACCCAGTACTTC.

The chain links TRBV7-9 to TRBJ2-1; the match to TRBD2 covers 7 bases. CDR1 is SEHNR, CDR2 FQNEAQ, per germline (reference sequence). The CDR3 is made up of 15 amino acids. V was pared by 3 bases and J by 7 bases, with 9 bases of the junction left unmatched. This CDR3 is CASSFAGLGKNEQFF. The CDR3 DNA follows: TGTGCCAGCAGCTTCGCAGGACTAGGGAAGAATGAGCAGTTCTTC.

This sequence joins TRBV6-5 and TRBJ1-3; D might be TRBD1 (5 bases). CDR3 length: 13 residues. The germline V gene encodes CDR1 MNHEY and CDR2 SVGAGI. Between the trimmed V and J ends, which lost 7 bases and 3 bases, there was a span of 10 bases. CDR3: CASTTGVGNTIYF. CDR3 bases: TGTGCCAGCACAACGGGGGTTGGAAACACCATATATTTT.

The J gene is TRBJ2-2, the V gene TRBV29-1, with TRBD2 matching 13 bases. Per germline, CDR1 SQVTM and CDR2 ANQGSEA. V lost 8 bases, J lost 7 bases, and 7 bases stayed unmatched. The CDR3 contains 14 residues. CDR3 DNA sequence: TGCAGCACACTAGCGGGAGGGCCTAACGGGGAGCTGTTTTTT. Translation gives CSTLAGGPNGELFF.

The chain employs TRBV30 and TRBJ1-3; D gene uncertain. Germline CDR1 and CDR2: GTSNPN and SVGIG (reference sequence). V lost 5 bases and J 7 bases, leaving 18 bases between the germline ends. CDR3 length: 14 residues. CDR3 protein: CAWWKAGTGNTIYF. Written as DNA, the CDR3 is TGTGCCTGGTGGAAAGCGGGTACCGGGAACACCATATATTTT.

J is TRBJ2-6 and V is TRBV27; TRBD1 aligns across 7 bases. The CDR3 contains 18 residues. V lost 2 bases and J lost 0; bases outside the gene matches: 7. Germline lookup yields CDR1 MNHEY and CDR2 SMNVEV (reference sequence). As DNA, the CDR3 is TGTGCCAGCAGTTTAGGGGACAGCGATAACTCTGGGGCCAACGTCCTGACTTTC. Encoded protein: CASSLGDSDNSGANVLTF.

The chain joins TRBV7-2 to TRBJ2-7, with D tentatively TRBD2 (6 bases). The CDR3 loop spans 14 amino acids. V was cut by 7 bases and J by 0 bases, with 13 bases left in between. Germline-derived CDR1 and CDR2 are SGHTA and FQGNSA. The CDR3 protein is CASKLRDFSYEQYF. The CDR3 DNA is TGTGCCAGCAAACTCCGGGACTTCTCCTACGAGCAGTACTTC.

The chain is built from TRBV5-4 and TRBJ2-1; 8 bases are shared with TRBD2. With V trimmed by 4 bases and J by 9 bases, 12 bases remained unmatched. The CDR3 length is 15 residues. The germline CDR1 and CDR2 sequences are SGHNT and YYREEE (reference sequence). CDR3 region: CASSVKTSGQGEQFF. CDR3 DNA sequence: TGTGCCAGCAGCGTTAAAACTAGCGGTCAGGGTGAGCAGTTCTTC.

V gene TRBV14 combines with J gene TRBJ2-1; D is unclear. Germline V gene lookup returns CDR1 SGHDN and CDR2 FVKESK. V was pared by 5 bases and J by 7 bases, with 12 bases between. This CDR3 is built from 13 residues. CDR3 sequence reads: CASSYTELNEQFF. As DNA, the CDR3 is TGTGCCAGCAGCTACACAGAGCTGAATGAGCAGTTCTTC.

The chain carries TRBV11-2 and TRBJ1-2, with a weak D call TRBD1 (5 bases). CDR1 and CDR2 from the germline V gene are SGHAT and FQNNGV. The V end lost 3 bases, the J end lost 4 bases, and 15 bases lay between the germline ends. This CDR3 comprises 15 residues. CDR3 DNA: TGTGCCAGCAGCTTGTTACCCGGGGGGGGCTATGGCTACACCTTC. Translated, it gives CASSLLPGGGYGYTF.

The chain links TRBV6-6 to TRBJ2-1, with D unresolved. The CDR3 runs 13 residues. Per germline, CDR1 MNHNY and CDR2 SVGAGI (reference sequence). Trimming pared 8 bases from V and 2 bases from J, leaving 10 bases between. CDR3 sequence: CASLADTYNEQFF. The CDR3 DNA reads TGTGCCAGCTTAGCTGATACCTACAATGAGCAGTTCTTC.

This rearrangement joins TRBV19 to TRBJ2-4, with D tentatively TRBD1 (6 bases). This CDR3 spans 14 amino acids. The V and J ends lost 5 bases and 7 bases respectively, with 15 bases between them. CDR1 is LNHDA and CDR2 is SQIVND in the germline V gene (reference sequence). CDR3 sequence reads: CASSGRWDINIQYF. The CDR3, as DNA: TGTGCCAGTAGTGGGCGTTGGGACATTAACATTCAGTACTTC.

The sample holds a few counts of this clone. CDR3 residues: CSVVQAGLDQPQHF. In nucleotides, the CDR3 is TGCAGCGTTGTGCAGGCAGGGCTTGATCAGCCCCAGCATTTT. The rearrangement joins TRBV29-1 to TRBJ1-5, with D perhaps matching TRBD1 (5 bases). Deletions cut 4 bases from V and 5 bases from J, with 15 bases between. The CDR3 has 14 residues. Germline CDR1 is SQVTM and CDR2 is ANQGSEA.

The chain links TRBV28 to TRBJ1-2, with 11 nucleotides matching TRBD1. Trimming took 4 bases from V and 8 from J; bases not matched to a gene: 3. This CDR3 is 13 amino acids long. The germline CDR1 and CDR2 sequences are MDHEN and SYDVKM. The DNA of the CDR3 is TGTGCCAGCAGTTCGGGACAGGGGGAAGGCTACACCTTC. Encoded protein: CASSSGQGEGYTF.

In this sample, this clone turned up once. The gene calls are TRBV28 and TRBJ2-1; TRBD2 agrees at 9 bases. CDR1 is MDHEN and CDR2 is SYDVKM in the germline V gene. The trim removed 6 bases at V and 6 bases at J, leaving 9 bases unmatched. This CDR3 is 15 amino acids long. The CDR3 bases are TGTGCCAGCAGGAGAGGAGCGGGAGGCTCCAATGAGCAGTTCTTC. This gives the protein CASRRGAGGSNEQFF.

This clone has just one count. The genes are TRBV30 and TRBJ2-7; D not resolved. V was trimmed by 2 bases and J by 6 bases, leaving 11 bases between them. The CDR3 contains 12 residues. The V gene's germline CDR1 is GTSNPN and CDR2 SVGIG (reference sequence). The CDR3 region has the DNA TGTGCCTGGAGTATTGGAGCCTCCGAGCAGTACTTC. As protein: CAWSIGASEQYF.

The V gene is TRBV18, the J gene TRBJ2-7, with a possible D match to TRBD1 (6 bases). CDR3 length: 16 amino acids. Germline lookup yields CDR1 KGHSH and CDR2 LQKENI. Trimming took 3 bases from V and 0 from J, leaving 15 bases between them. The CDR3 is CASSPPRGSFSYEQYF. The CDR3 nucleotides read TGTGCCAGCTCACCCCCCAGGGGTTCCTTCTCCTACGAGCAGTACTTC.

This chain links TRBV6-5 with TRBJ1-4; TRBD1 aligns across 7 bases. After removal of 5 bases from V and 7 bases from J, the junction contained 10 bases not matched to a gene. Germline V gene data show CDR1 as MNHEY and CDR2 as SVGAGI. This CDR3 contains 15 residues. The CDR3: CASSNTGEFGEKLFF. As DNA, the CDR3 is TGTGCCAGCAGTAATACAGGGGAGTTCGGTGAAAAACTGTTTTTT.

The chain recombines TRBV11-2 with TRBJ2-7; TRBD1 is a possible D gene (8 bases). V lost 5 bases and J lost 6, with 20 bases in between. The CDR3 contains 15 residues. CDR1 SGHAT and CDR2 FQNNGV come from the germline V gene. In DNA form, the CDR3 reads TGTGCCAGCAGCCCGCGGGGGCAGGGGGCGACCGAGCAGTACTTC. Amino acids: CASSPRGQGATEQYF.

This clone was recorded only once. The genes are TRBV7-2 and TRBJ2-7, with 7 bases fitting TRBD2. V dropped 2 bases and J dropped 4; count of bases not matched to a gene: 2. Germline assignment: CDR1 SGHTA and CDR2 FQGNSA. This CDR3 spans 13 amino acids. The CDR3 DNA is TGTGCCAGCAGCTTACCGGGGGGATACGAGCAGTACTTC. This sequence encodes CASSLPGGYEQYF.

The chain uses TRBV28 and TRBJ1-1, with D possibly TRBD1 on 5 matching bases. The V gene's germline CDR1 is MDHEN and CDR2 SYDVKM. This CDR3 has 15 amino acids. Trimming took 2 bases from V and 0 from J, leaving 10 bases between them. CDR3: CASSLIDSLNTEAFF. Here the CDR3 DNA reads TGTGCCAGCAGTTTAATCGACAGTTTGAACACTGAAGCTTTCTTT.